This T cell receptor beta chain is from a study of identical twins. General observations from the study: Zero-insertion analyses might be partly confounded by invariant T cells like MAIT and iNKT. The degree of excess twin sharing was weaker in beta out-of-frame sequences. Out-of-frame sharing of TCR alpha in monozygotic twins was underestimated by models.

Germline CDR1 is SGDLS and CDR2 is YYNGEE. Trimming removed 2 bases from V and 2 bases from J; junction bases left unmatched: 1. The CDR3 is 16 amino acids. One entry per CDR3 protein results from TCRdb running MiXCR on the 5' RACE reads. The data hold hundreds of thousands of distinct CDR3 sequences, with over 5% observed a single time. Ten or more counts support this clonotype. The antigen is undetermined. This clonotype was obtained from a young man in good health. The specimen sequenced was naive T cells sorted from blood. The chain links TRBV9 to TRBJ2-3; TRBD2 agrees at 14 bases. CDR3 residues: CASSVGLAGVTDTQYF. CDR3 sequence (DNA): TGTGCCAGCAGCGTGGGACTAGCGGGAGTCACAGATACGCAGTATTTT. The full variable domain, completed using reference TRBV9 and TRBJ2-3, is DSGVTQTPKHLITATGQRVTLRCSPRSGDLSVYWYQQSLDQGLQFLIQYYNGEERAKGNILERFSAQQFPDLHSELNLSSLELGDSALYFCASSVGLAGVTDTQYFGPGTRLTVL.